Listed here is a single T cell receptor beta chain. This record comes from a study of blood T cell repertoires in COVID-19. This CDR3 spans 13 amino acids. CDR1 is MNHNY, CDR2 SVGAGI, per germline (reference sequence). Between the trimmed V and J ends, which lost 6 bases and 1 base, there was a span of 9 bases. Clones were sequenced by immunoSEQ multiplex PCR, and TCRdb holds only the in-frame ones, with some missing. The sample has approximately 190,000 clones; roughly 82% are singletons. The TCR sequence derives from an older woman with COVID-19, enrolled during active disease. The V and J genes are TRBV6-6 and TRBJ1-2, with D perhaps TRBD1 (5 bases). Sample: peripheral blood. CDR3 nucleotides: TGTGCCAGCAGCCGACAGAATAACTATGGCTACACCTTC. Its protein product is CASSRQNNYGYTF.